These 14 T cell receptor beta chains were all obtained from the same sample, sequenced in a study of blood T cell repertoires in COVID-19 (dated by TCRdb to about 2020). Receptor libraries were prepared by the immunoSEQ multiplex PCR assay. Here the immuneACCESS table is served through TCRdb, limited to in-frame sequences with V and J called. Missing clones are a known gap in these copies; in checked studies unresolved V genes cover under half, and the rest lacks a known reason. The sample data list more than 200,000 clones, and 80% to 90% of these were observed just once. Jointly, the top ten make up more than 1.5% of the sample. Sequenced material: PBMCs or T cells enriched from blood (not recorded which). The receptors here all came from a man aged 40-49 years who had recovered from COVID-19.

The chain combines TRBV5-3 with TRBJ2-2, with 8 nucleotides matching TRBD1. TRBV5-3 is an ORF, with its function uncertain. The CDR3 length is 17 residues. Trimming at V came to 3 bases and at J to 0 bases, leaving 7 bases not matched to a gene. CDR3 loop: CARSCARQGSNTGELFF. The CDR3 bases are TGTGCCAGAAGCTGCGCTCGACAGGGGTCGAACACCGGGGAGCTGTTTTTT.

The chain combines TRBV29-1 with TRBJ1-1, with a weak D call TRBD1 (6 bases). CDR1 is SQVTM, CDR2 ANQGSEA, per germline. The CDR3 runs 12 residues. The CDR3 DNA is TGCACCGGCTTGACAGGGAACACTGAAGCTTTCTTT. Amino acid sequence: CTGLTGNTEAFF.

The rearrangement uses TRBV13 and TRBJ1-1; D remains ambiguous. Deletions cut 4 bases from V and 0 bases from J, with 9 bases between. Germline loops: CDR1 PRHDT, CDR2 FYEKMQ (reference sequence). CDR3 length: 14 residues. CDR3 sequence: CASSSPPMNTEAFF. The CDR3 DNA is TGTGCCAGCAGCTCCCCCCCCATGAACACTGAAGCTTTCTTT. The full variable domain, in which reference TRBV13 and TRBJ1-1 provide the parts outside the CDR3, is AAGVIQSPRHLIKEKRETATLKCYPIPRHDTVYWYQQGPGQDPQFLISFYEKMQSDKGSIPDRFSAQQFSDYHSELNMSSLELGDSALYFCASSSPPMNTEAFFGQGTRLTVV.

J is TRBJ1-5 and V is TRBV28; 7 bases are a match to TRBD1. Trimming at V came to 6 bases and at J to 0 bases, leaving 5 bases not matched to a gene. The CDR3 contains 15 residues. Germline V CDR1 and CDR2: MDHEN, SYDVKM. This CDR3 reads CASRAGTDSNQPQHF. The CDR3 DNA reads as TGTGCCAGCAGAGCCGGGACAGATAGCAATCAGCCCCAGCATTTT.

The CDR3 nucleotides read TGTGCCAGCAGTCCGTGGGGCCTACGGTTAGCGCAGTTCTTC. It is translated as CASSPWGLRLAQFF. The chain uses TRBV7-9 and TRBJ2-1, with TRBD1 as a possible D gene (5 bases). Germline loops: CDR1 SEHNR, CDR2 FQNEAQ (reference sequence). Trimming cost V 6 bases and J 12 bases, with 21 bases left between them. The CDR3 has 14 residues.

The chain recombines TRBV7-9 with TRBJ2-3, with D maybe TRBD2 (6 bases). CDR3 length: 16 amino acids. The germline V gene encodes CDR1 SEHNR and CDR2 FQNEAQ (reference sequence). V dropped 1 base and J dropped 2 bases, with 13 bases sitting between them. The CDR3 sequence is CASSLDGSSDTDTQYF. The CDR3 DNA follows: TGTGCCAGCAGCTTAGATGGGTCTAGCGACACAGATACGCAGTATTTT.

This clone showed up just a few times. The gene calls are TRBV4-3 and TRBJ1-2; 7 bases are shared with TRBD1. This CDR3 has 15 amino acids. Germline V gives CDR1 LGHNA, CDR2 YSLEER. V was pared by 4 bases and J by 2 bases, with 7 bases of the junction left unmatched. Here the CDR3 reads CASSPADRPNYGYTF. Here the CDR3 DNA reads TGCGCCAGCAGCCCAGCGGACAGGCCCAACTATGGCTACACCTTC.

The chain recombines TRBV7-2 with TRBJ2-1; 8 bases agree with TRBD2. This CDR3 is built from 14 residues. The germline gives CDR1 SGHTA, CDR2 FQGNSA. The V and J ends lost 5 bases and 7 bases, in that order; junction bases with no gene match: 7. CDR3 sequence reads: CASSPGLAANEQFF. CDR3 coding DNA: TGTGCCAGCAGCCCAGGACTAGCCGCAAATGAGCAGTTCTTC.

The rearrangement uses TRBV4-1 and TRBJ1-1; the match to TRBD1 covers 9 bases. CDR3 size: 17 residues. Germline values: CDR1 MGHRA, CDR2 YSYEKL. V shed 4 bases and J 6 bases; nucleotides not matched to a gene: 15. The CDR3 DNA sequence: TGCGCCAGCAGCCCAAGACAGGGGGGTGGGTATGGCGCTGAAGCTTTCTTT. As protein: CASSPRQGGGYGAEAFF.

The CDR3 DNA follows: TGTGCCAGCAGCCCCCGGCGCCCGGGAACTGAAGCTTTCTTT. Residues: CASSPRRPGTEAFF. The V and J genes are TRBV7-2 and TRBJ1-1, with D hard to call. The germline V and J ends were trimmed by 5 bases and 5 bases, with 15 bases remaining between them. CDR1 and CDR2 (germline): SGHTA, FQGNSA. The CDR3 is 14 amino acids.

The chain uses TRBV7-9 and TRBJ1-1; 11 nucleotides align to TRBD1. This CDR3 has 18 amino acids. Trimming removed 1 base from V and 0 bases from J; junction bases left unmatched: 7. CDR1 and CDR2 (germline): SEHNR, FQNEAQ (reference sequence). The CDR3 DNA reads TGTGCCAGCAGCTTAGGCTGGACAGGGGGCATGATGAACACTGAAGCTTTCTTT. Amino acids: CASSLGWTGGMMNTEAFF.

CDR3 sequence (DNA): TGTGCCAGCAGCCGCGGGACAGATACCCCCTCTGGGGCCAACGTCCTGACTTTC. This encodes CASSRGTDTPSGANVLTF. The rearrangement uses TRBV6-2 or TRBV6-3 and TRBJ2-6, with D tentatively TRBD1 (7 bases). Trimming shortened V by 6 bases and J by 0 bases, and 18 bases separated the two germline ends. The CDR3 extends over 18 amino acids. Germline CDR1 reads MNHEY; CDR2 reads SVGEGT.

This chain connects TRBV10-1 to TRBJ2-1; 10 nucleotides line up with TRBD2. Germline trimming cut 11 bases from V and 6 bases from J; bases unmatched to any gene: 16. Germline assignment: CDR1 WNHNN and CDR2 SYGVQD (reference sequence). The CDR3 contains 16 residues. CDR3 residues: CAVAEGASGSVNEQFF. Written as DNA, the CDR3 is TGCGCCGTGGCAGAGGGGGCTAGCGGGAGTGTCAATGAGCAGTTCTTC.

V usage is TRBV18 and J usage is TRBJ1-5; a weak D match, TRBD1 (6 bases). V was clipped by 3 bases and J by 7 bases, with 13 bases between them. Germline lookup yields CDR1 KGHSH and CDR2 LQKENI. There are 14 residues in the CDR3. As DNA, the CDR3 is TGTGCCAGCTCACCGACAGGAGAACCGCAGCCCCAGCATTTT. Its translation: CASSPTGEPQPQHF.